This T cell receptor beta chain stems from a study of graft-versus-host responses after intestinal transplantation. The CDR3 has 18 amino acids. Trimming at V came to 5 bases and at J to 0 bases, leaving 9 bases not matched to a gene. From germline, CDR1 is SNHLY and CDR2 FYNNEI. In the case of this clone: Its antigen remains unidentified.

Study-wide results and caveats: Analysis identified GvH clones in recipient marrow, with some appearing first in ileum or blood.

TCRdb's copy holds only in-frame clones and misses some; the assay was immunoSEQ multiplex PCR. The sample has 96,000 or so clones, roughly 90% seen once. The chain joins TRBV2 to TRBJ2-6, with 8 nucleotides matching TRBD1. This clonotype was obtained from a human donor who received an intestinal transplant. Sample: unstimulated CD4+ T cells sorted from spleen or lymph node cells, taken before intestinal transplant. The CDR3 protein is CASSRQGPVYSGANVLTF. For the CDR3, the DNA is TGTGCCAGCAGTCGACAGGGGCCCGTCTACTCTGGGGCCAACGTCCTGACTTTC.